The 14 T cell receptor beta chains in this list originate from one sample, sequenced in a study of Graves' ophthalmopathy and Graves' hyperthyroidism. RNA transcripts yielded amplified TCR beta CDR3 regions. An initial RT-PCR round employing HTBI primers preceded a second-round multiplex PCR. TCRdb independently ran MiXCR on the multiplex PCR reads; one entry per CDR3 protein. The sample comprises 300,000 to 400,000 distinct CDR3 sequences, about a sixth of which are singletons, and roughly 2.4% rests with the top ten. Sequencing was carried out using peripheral blood. These receptors were obtained from an adult woman with stable Graves' hyperthyroidism.

This clonotype was counted many times. The genes are TRBV7-3 and TRBJ2-7; D assignment may be TRBD1 or TRBD2 (5 bases each). Germline V CDR1 and CDR2: SGHTA, FQGTGA. Trimming pared 2 bases from V and 3 bases from J, leaving 11 bases between. This CDR3 spans 14 amino acids. The CDR3 region has the DNA TGTGCCAGCAGCTTAGGGGCGGGCGACTACGAGCAGTACTTC. Translation: CASSLGAGDYEQYF.

Points on this clonotype: This may stem from a read error, because a much larger clone lies one nucleotide away. The chain recombines TRBV4-1 with TRBJ2-7; the match to TRBD2 covers 9 bases. Germline loops: CDR1 MGHRA, CDR2 YSYEKL. This CDR3 is built from 17 residues. CDR3 amino acids: CASTQGSGLATGYEQYF. The CDR3 DNA follows: TGCGCCAGCACCCAAGGTTCTGGACTAGCGACCGGCTACGAGCAGTACTTC.

Ten or more counts support this clonotype. V is TRBV7-8 and J is TRBJ2-7; D may be TRBD1 (5 bases). This CDR3 region has 14 residues. Germline CDR1 reads SGHVS; CDR2 reads FQNEAQ. V was cut by 4 bases and J by 2 bases, with 12 bases left in between. Here the CDR3 reads CASSSRQWTYEQYF. CDR3 DNA: TGTGCCAGCAGCTCCAGACAGTGGACCTACGAGCAGTACTTC.

This clonotype was seen ten or more times. This sequence joins TRBV28 and TRBJ2-4, with D perhaps TRBD2 (6 bases). CDR3 size: 15 residues. V was shortened by 6 bases and J by 8 bases, with 20 bases between the two germline ends. Germline lookup yields CDR1 MDHEN and CDR2 SYDVKM. CDR3 region: CASRDSSRDPHIQYF. The CDR3 DNA reads as TGTGCCAGCAGAGATAGTTCGCGGGATCCACACATTCAGTACTTC.

A few counts support this clonotype. V usage is TRBV4-3 and J usage is TRBJ2-5, with TRBD2 matching 7 bases. Germline CDR1 LGHNA, CDR2 YSLEER. The CDR3 length is 13 residues. Trimming cost V 6 bases and J 4 bases; bases outside gene matches: 5. The DNA of the CDR3 is TGCGCCAGCAGTACTAGCGTCATAGAGACCCAGTACTTC. Protein: CASSTSVIETQYF.

This clonotype appeared many times. The chain joins TRBV12-3 or TRBV12-4 to TRBJ2-2, with D tentatively TRBD2 (6 bases). This CDR3 has 17 amino acids. The V gene lost 5 bases and the J gene lost 6 bases, with 22 bases spanning the gap. CDR3 bases: TGTGCCAGCAGTCTGGGGATATCTAGCGTCGTATCCGGGGAGCTGTTTTTT. Protein sequence: CASSLGISSVVSGELFF.

The table lists this clonotype with a few counts. The gene calls are TRBV12-3 or TRBV12-4 and TRBJ2-7; 11 bases fit TRBD2. V shed 8 bases, J shed 6 bases, and the junction held 6 bases outside the gene matches. The CDR3 is 13 residues long. As DNA, the CDR3 is TGTGCCAGCGGGACTAGCGGAATGGGCGAGCAGTACTTC. Translating it yields CASGTSGMGEQYF.

The V and J genes are TRBV12-3 or TRBV12-4 and TRBJ2-2; the D is unclear. Trimming shortened V by 6 bases and J by 6 bases, and 20 bases separated the two germline ends. The CDR3 covers 16 residues. Here the CDR3 reads CASSTAGPYNAGELFF. The CDR3 DNA reads TGTGCCAGCAGCACCGCCGGGCCTTACAATGCCGGGGAGCTGTTTTTT.

This chain uses TRBV12-3 or TRBV12-4 with TRBJ2-2; D uncertain. CDR3 length: 15 residues. The germline V and J ends were trimmed by 5 bases and 6 bases, with 16 bases remaining between them. The CDR3 nucleotides read TGTGCCAGCAGTCCCCGGGCGAAGGCAGCCGGGGAGCTGTTTTTT. Its protein is CASSPRAKAAGELFF.

This clonotype was recorded at least ten times. The chain recombines TRBV9 with TRBJ1-2, with unresolved D. V was shortened by 0 bases and J by 3 bases, with 6 bases between the two germline ends. The CDR3 covers 13 residues. Germline lookup yields CDR1 SGDLS and CDR2 YYNGEE. The CDR3 is CASSVGGYYGYTF. CDR3 bases: TGTGCCAGCAGCGTAGGGGGATACTATGGCTACACCTTC.

The chain has TRBV6-2 or TRBV6-3 and TRBJ2-5; 7 bases agree with TRBD2. V was clipped by 0 bases and J by 2 bases; unmatched bases: 15. The germline V gene encodes CDR1 MNHEY and CDR2 SVGEGT. The CDR3 is made up of 19 amino acids. CDR3 loop: CASSYSSLAVGRGQETQYF. The CDR3 DNA reads as TGTGCCAGCAGTTACTCCTCTCTAGCGGTGGGCCGGGGGCAAGAGACCCAGTACTTC.

Ten or more counts support this clonotype. The gene calls are TRBV12-3 or TRBV12-4 and TRBJ2-5; 9 positions agree with TRBD1. This CDR3 contains 14 residues. V shed 7 bases, J shed 3 bases, and the junction held 6 bases outside the gene matches. The CDR3 region has the DNA TGTGCCAGCACCAATGACAGGGGGGAAGAGACCCAGTACTTC. It is translated as CASTNDRGEETQYF.

Many counts were recorded for this clonotype. The rearrangement joins TRBV28 to TRBJ1-1; D is uncertain. The CDR3 consists of 15 residues. V was trimmed by 0 bases and J by 1 base, leaving 9 bases between them. Germline V lookup: CDR1 MDHEN, CDR2 SYDVKM. This CDR3 reads CASSLWDPSNTEAFF. The CDR3 DNA is TGTGCCAGCAGTTTATGGGACCCGTCGAACACTGAAGCTTTCTTT.

The rearrangement joins TRBV28 to TRBJ2-7; 9 nucleotides align to TRBD1. Germline trimming cut 10 bases from V and 3 bases from J; bases unmatched to any gene: 10. Germline V gene sequence: CDR1 MDHEN, CDR2 SYDVKM. This CDR3 has 14 residues. CDR3 loop: CATLSGTGFYEQYF. The CDR3 DNA reads TGTGCCACGTTATCCGGGACAGGGTTCTACGAGCAGTACTTC. The full variable domain, in which reference TRBV28 and TRBJ2-7 provide the parts outside the CDR3, is DVKVTQSSRYLVKRTGEKVFLECVQDMDHENMFWYRQDPGLGLRLIYFSYDVKMKEKGDIPEGYSVSREKKERFSLILESASTNQTSMYLCATLSGTGFYEQYFGPGTRLTVT.